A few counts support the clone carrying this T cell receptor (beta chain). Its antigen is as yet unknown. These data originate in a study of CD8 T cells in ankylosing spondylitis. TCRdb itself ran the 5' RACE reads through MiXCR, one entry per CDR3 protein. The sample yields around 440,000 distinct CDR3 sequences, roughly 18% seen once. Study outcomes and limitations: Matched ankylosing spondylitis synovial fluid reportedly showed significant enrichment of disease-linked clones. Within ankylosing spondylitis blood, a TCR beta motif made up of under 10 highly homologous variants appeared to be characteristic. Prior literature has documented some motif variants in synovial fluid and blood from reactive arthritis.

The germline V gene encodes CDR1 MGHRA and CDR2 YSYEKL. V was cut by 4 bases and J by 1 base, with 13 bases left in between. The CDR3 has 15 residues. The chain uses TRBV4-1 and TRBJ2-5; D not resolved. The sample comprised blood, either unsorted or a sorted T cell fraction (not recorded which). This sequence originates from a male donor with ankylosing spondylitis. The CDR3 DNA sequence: TGCGCCAGCAGCCCCTTCTTGGCGAGCCAAGAGACCCAGTACTTC. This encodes CASSPFLASQETQYF.